The present TCR beta chain was sequenced within a study of shared clonotypes between healthy human individuals. Data came from immunoSEQ multiplex PCR; TCRdb stores just in-frame clones and leaves some out. Found here are approximately 2.5 million clones, around 94% of them singletons; the top ten hold roughly 0.13%. The CDR3 loop spans 15 amino acids. V dropped 6 bases and J dropped 4 bases, with 16 bases sitting between them. The V gene's germline CDR1 is MNHEY and CDR2 SVGAGI. This chain links TRBV6-5 with TRBJ2-1; D tentatively reads TRBD1 or TRBD2 (5 bases each). This sequence originates from a man younger than 35 in good health. The specimen sequenced was naive CD4+ T cells sorted from blood. The subset denotes: CD45RA+ positively selected. The CDR3: CASSAPRGTYNEQFF. Written as DNA, the CDR3 is TGTGCCAGCAGCGCCCCGAGGGGTACATACAATGAGCAGTTCTTC.